Below are 24 T cell receptor beta chains sequenced from a single sample in a study of blood T cells in healthy people across ages. A second PCR, run for roughly 7 to 11 cycles, used a sample-barcoded 5' primer plus a J-beta primer mix. MiXCR, applied by TCRdb to the 5' RACE reads, yields one record per CDR3 protein. The sample has more than 800,000 distinct CDR3 sequences; 29% are singletons. The specimen sequenced was blood. The receptors were gathered from a woman aged 80 or over in good health.

The chain recombines TRBV20-1 with TRBJ2-1; 11 positions match TRBD1. J gave up 10 bases and V 3 bases, and 5 bases lay outside the gene matches. The CDR3 has 13 amino acids. The germline CDR1 and CDR2 sequences are DFQATT and SNEGSKA (reference sequence). The CDR3 bases are TGCAGTGCTAGGGCGGGACAGGGGGGCGAGCAGTTCTTC. It encodes CSARAGQGGEQFF.

This clonotype was found many times. The chain combines TRBV20-1 with TRBJ2-1; 11 bases agree with TRBD2. Germline V gene sequence: CDR1 DFQATT, CDR2 SNEGSKA (reference sequence). Trimming at V came to 1 base and at J to 0 bases, leaving 2 bases not matched to a gene. This CDR3 has 16 amino acids. CDR3 loop: CSARVTSGGSYNEQFF. CDR3 bases: TGCAGTGCTAGAGTAACTAGCGGGGGCTCCTACAATGAGCAGTTCTTC.

In this sample, this clonotype turned up many times. V and J are TRBV20-1 and TRBJ1-2; 7 bases align to TRBD1. The CDR3 runs to 13 residues. Losses at the gene ends were 1 base for V and 7 bases for J; bases not matched to a gene: 6. Germline V gene lookup returns CDR1 DFQATT and CDR2 SNEGSKA (reference sequence). CDR3 region: CSARGQGPSGYTF. CDR3 bases: TGCAGTGCTAGAGGACAGGGTCCAAGTGGCTACACCTTC.

V and J are TRBV19 and TRBJ2-3; D is uncertain. There are 15 residues in the CDR3. With 8 bases removed from V and 1 base from J, the gap between germline ends came to 16 bases. Germline V gene lookup returns CDR1 LNHDA and CDR2 SQIVND (reference sequence). The CDR3 is CASEGPTPRTDTQYF. CDR3 in DNA: TGTGCCAGTGAAGGGCCGACTCCTCGCACAGATACGCAGTATTTT.

In its sample, this clonotype was seen a few times. This chain links TRBV6-5 with TRBJ1-5, with 7 bases fitting TRBD1. Looked up from germline, CDR1 is MNHEY and CDR2 is SVGAGI. The CDR3 covers 12 residues. J gave up 9 bases and V 10 bases, and 9 bases lay outside the gene matches. CDR3 sequence reads: CATRQGQGPQHF. CDR3 in DNA: TGTGCCACCCGACAGGGCCAAGGGCCCCAGCATTTT.

This clonotype was seen a few times. This chain connects TRBV6-5 to TRBJ1-6; 7 nucleotides line up with TRBD1. CDR1 is MNHEY and CDR2 is SVGAGI in the germline V gene. Unmatched junction bases numbered 4, after V lost 2 bases and J lost 6 bases. The CDR3 sequence is 15 residues long. CDR3 protein: CASSYTQGSNSPLHF. CDR3 coding DNA: TGTGCCAGCAGTTACACACAGGGGTCTAATTCACCCCTCCACTTT.

The V call is TRBV9, the J call TRBJ2-7; 7 nucleotides line up with TRBD1. The CDR3 is 15 amino acids. The V gene's germline CDR1 is SGDLS and CDR2 YYNGEE. J gave up 2 bases and V 4 bases, and 9 bases lay outside the gene matches. CDR3 residues: CASSLGQYSAYEQYF. DNA for the CDR3: TGTGCCAGCAGCTTGGGACAGTACAGCGCCTACGAGCAGTACTTC.

This chain connects TRBV27 to TRBJ2-3; perhaps D is TRBD1 or TRBD2 (5 bases each). The germline gives CDR1 MNHEY, CDR2 SMNVEV (reference sequence). V was trimmed by 11 bases and J by 6 bases, leaving 21 bases between them. The CDR3 has 14 residues. CDR3 sequence (DNA): TGTGCCGGCAAAGACTTGAGGGGTGAGGATACGCAGTATTTT. Protein: CAGKDLRGEDTQYF.

The CDR3 DNA sequence: TGTGCCAACAGCCCTGGGCGGTGGGGGATCGGCTACAATGAGCAGTTCTTC. Amino acids: CANSPGRWGIGYNEQFF. This rearrangement joins TRBV28 to TRBJ2-1; D tentatively reads TRBD1 or TRBD2 (5 bases each). V lost 10 bases and J 3 bases, leaving 25 bases between the germline ends. Germline V gives CDR1 MDHEN, CDR2 SYDVKM. The CDR3 has 17 residues.

Turning to this clonotype: The junction departs from germline at one end; a sequencing error may be responsible. The chain uses TRBV5-5 and TRBJ2-2; TRBD1 is a possible D gene (5 bases). This CDR3 region has 13 residues. Looked up from germline, CDR1 is SGHKS and CDR2 is YYEKEE (reference sequence). CDR3 bases: TGTGCCAGCGGCTTCAGGGAAACCGGGGAGCTGTTTTTT. Amino acids: CASGFRETGELFF.

This clonotype was detected many times. This chain uses TRBV2 with TRBJ1-2; 9 positions agree with TRBD1. The CDR3 length is 15 residues. Germline loops: CDR1 SNHLY, CDR2 FYNNEI. The J segment lost 2 bases and the V segment lost 4 bases, leaving 5 bases of the junction unmatched. CDR3 sequence reads: CASSGRGTGNYGYTF. The CDR3 DNA reads as TGTGCCAGCAGTGGCCGTGGGACAGGGAACTATGGCTACACCTTC.

On this clonotype itself: An end of the junction differs from the germline gene, which may be a read error. This rearrangement joins TRBV7-6 to TRBJ2-7; tentatively, D is TRBD1 (5 bases). Germline CDR1 SGHVS, CDR2 FNYEAQ. The CDR3 contains 15 residues. Written as DNA, the CDR3 is TGTGCCAGCAGCTTAGGTCCAGGGATTAACAATGAGCGGTACTTC. Translating gives CASSLGPGINNERYF.

V is TRBV7-2 and J is TRBJ2-3, with TRBD2 matching over 12 bases. Germline CDR1 is SGHTA and CDR2 is FQGNSA. This CDR3 region has 17 residues. V was clipped by 9 bases and J by 7 bases; unmatched bases: 17. The CDR3 DNA is TGTGCCAGTCAAGAAGGGGCTAGCGGGGGGGTAATATATACGCAGTATTTT. It translates to CASQEGASGGVIYTQYF.

This sequence joins TRBV7-8 and TRBJ2-4, with a tentative D call TRBD2 (5 bases). The CDR3 spans 16 residues. The germline V and J ends were trimmed by 0 bases and 0 bases, with 9 bases remaining between them. From germline, CDR1 is SGHVS and CDR2 FQNEAQ. The CDR3 nucleotides read TGTGCCAGCAGCTTAGCGACGGGGATAGCCAAAAACATTCAGTACTTC. It encodes CASSLATGIAKNIQYF.

This clonotype was counted many times. The rearrangement uses TRBV7-2 and TRBJ2-1; D is perhaps TRBD2 (5 bases). Matching the DNA end better, TRBJ2-7 makes the J call doubtful. Germline lookup yields CDR1 SGHTA and CDR2 FQGNSA. The CDR3 consists of 11 residues. The CDR3 coding sequence is TGTGCCAGCAGCTCTAGCAATGAGCAGTACTTC. This codes for CASSSSNEQYF.

At least ten counts were recorded for this clonotype. The V call is TRBV5-6, the J call TRBJ2-5; TRBD1 aligns across 7 bases. The CDR3 extends over 15 amino acids. After removal of 0 bases from V and 7 bases from J, the junction contained 9 bases not matched to a gene. Per germline, CDR1 SGHDT and CDR2 YYEEEE. CDR3 sequence reads: CASSLGQGTGWTQYF. For the CDR3, the DNA is TGTGCCAGCAGCTTGGGACAGGGTACGGGATGGACCCAGTACTTC.

This clonotype appeared many times. A much bigger clone sits one base away, suggesting this may be a read error. Here the CDR3 reads CASSDGPSSSTDAQYF. In nucleotides, the CDR3 is TGTGCCAGCAGCGACGGCCCGTCGTCAAGCACAGATGCGCAGTATTTT. V is TRBV12-3 or TRBV12-4 and J is TRBJ2-3, with D hard to call. The CDR3 is 16 residues long.

The chain uses TRBV2 and TRBJ2-1; TRBD2 matches 7 bases. The CDR3 has 11 residues. Trimming at V came to 11 bases and at J to 6 bases, leaving 4 bases not matched to a gene. Germline CDR1 is SNHLY and CDR2 is FYNNEI. The CDR3 region is CALGEGNEQFF. CDR3 in DNA: TGTGCCTTAGGGGAGGGCAATGAGCAGTTCTTC.

The V call is TRBV7-9, the J call TRBJ1-2; a weak D match, TRBD1 (6 bases). CDR3 length: 14 residues. V lost 5 bases and J lost 4, with 14 bases in between. Germline V gives CDR1 SEHNR, CDR2 FQNEAQ (reference sequence). The CDR3 reads CASSLSMDSYGYTF. The CDR3 nucleotides read TGTGCCAGCAGCCTAAGTATGGACAGCTATGGCTACACCTTC.

Ten or more counts support this clonotype. The CDR3 protein is CASKFETQYF. The CDR3 DNA reads TGTGCCAGCAAATTTGAGACCCAGTACTTC. The gene calls are TRBV2 and TRBJ2-5; no clear D gene. This CDR3 spans 10 amino acids. CDR1 SNHLY and CDR2 FYNNEI come from the germline V gene. Trimming shortened V by 7 bases and J by 5 bases, and 5 bases separated the two germline ends.

The chain is built from TRBV5-6 and TRBJ1-1, with D perhaps matching TRBD1 (5 bases). The V gene lost 4 bases and the J gene lost 10 bases, with 14 bases spanning the gap. Per the germline V gene, CDR1 is SGHDT and CDR2 is YYEEEE. The CDR3 is made up of 12 amino acids. The CDR3 DNA sequence: TGTGCCAGCAGCCCGGGGGGGTCAGGAGCTTTCTTT. It is translated as CASSPGGSGAFF.

This clonotype was observed at least ten times. The chain is built from TRBV20-1 and TRBJ2-5; D is possibly TRBD1 or TRBD2 (5 bases each). The V end was cut by 0 bases, the J end by 7 bases, with 9 bases between. This CDR3 spans 12 amino acids. Per the germline V gene, CDR1 is DFQATT and CDR2 is SNEGSKA (reference sequence). The CDR3 here is CSAREGVGTQYF. CDR3 nucleotides: TGCAGTGCTAGAGAGGGGGTGGGGACCCAGTACTTC.

In its sample, this clonotype was seen many times. The V call is TRBV14, the J call TRBJ2-5, with 11 bases lining up with TRBD2. V gave up 8 bases and J gave up 5 bases; unmatched junction bases: 13. Germline V gene sequence: CDR1 SGHDN, CDR2 FVKESK. This CDR3 is 16 amino acids long. The CDR3 coding sequence is TGTGCCAGCGGACCTCTAAAGGGACTAGCGGAGGAGACCCAGTACTTC. Protein product: CASGPLKGLAEETQYF.

V is TRBV12-3 or TRBV12-4 and J is TRBJ1-6; D is uncertain. The CDR3 length is 14 residues. Trimming took 6 bases from V and 9 from J, leaving 15 bases between them. The CDR3 reads CASSAGRSGSPLHF. Here the CDR3 DNA reads TGTGCCAGCAGCGCGGGGAGGAGTGGTTCACCCCTCCACTTT.